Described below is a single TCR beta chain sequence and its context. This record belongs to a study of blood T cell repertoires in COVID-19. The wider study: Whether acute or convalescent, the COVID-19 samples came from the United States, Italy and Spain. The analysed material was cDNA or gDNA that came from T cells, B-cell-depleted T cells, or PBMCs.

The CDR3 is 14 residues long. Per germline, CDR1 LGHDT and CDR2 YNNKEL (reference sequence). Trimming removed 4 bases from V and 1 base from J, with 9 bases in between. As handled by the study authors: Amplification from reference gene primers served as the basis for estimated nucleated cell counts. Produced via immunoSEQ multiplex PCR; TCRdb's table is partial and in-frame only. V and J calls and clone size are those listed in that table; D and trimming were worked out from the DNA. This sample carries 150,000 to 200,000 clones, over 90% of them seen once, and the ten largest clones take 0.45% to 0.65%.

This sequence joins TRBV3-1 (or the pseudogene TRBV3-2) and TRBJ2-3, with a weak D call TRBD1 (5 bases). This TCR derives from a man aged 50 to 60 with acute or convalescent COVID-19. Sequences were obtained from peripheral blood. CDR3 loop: CASSLWGRTDTQYF. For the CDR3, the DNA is TGTGCCAGCAGCCTCTGGGGCCGCACAGATACGCAGTATTTT.